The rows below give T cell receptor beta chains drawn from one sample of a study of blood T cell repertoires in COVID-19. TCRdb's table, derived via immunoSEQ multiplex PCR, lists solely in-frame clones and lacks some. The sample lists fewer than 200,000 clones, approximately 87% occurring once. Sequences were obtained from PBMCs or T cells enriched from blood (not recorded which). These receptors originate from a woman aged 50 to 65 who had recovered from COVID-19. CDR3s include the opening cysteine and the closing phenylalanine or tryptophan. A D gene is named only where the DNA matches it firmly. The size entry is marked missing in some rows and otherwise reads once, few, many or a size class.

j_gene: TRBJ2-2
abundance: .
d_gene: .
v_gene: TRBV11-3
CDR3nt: TGTGCCAGCAGCTTAGGCGGGAAAAACACCGGGGAGCTGTTTTTT
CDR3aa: CASSLGGKNTGELFF

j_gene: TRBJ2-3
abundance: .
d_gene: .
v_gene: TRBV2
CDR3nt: TGTGCCACCTACAGGGAGATTAACACAGATACGCAGTATTTT
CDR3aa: CATYREINTDTQYF

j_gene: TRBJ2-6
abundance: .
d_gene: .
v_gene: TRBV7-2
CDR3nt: TGTGCCAGCAGCCCGAGATCTGGGGCCAACGTCCTGACTTTC
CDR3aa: CASSPRSGANVLTF

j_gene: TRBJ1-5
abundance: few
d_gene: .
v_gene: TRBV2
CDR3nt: TGTGCCAGCCTCATCCAGGGGAGCAATCAGCCCCAGCATTTT
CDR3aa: CASLIQGSNQPQHF

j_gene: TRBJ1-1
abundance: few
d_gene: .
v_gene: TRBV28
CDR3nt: TGTGCCAGCAGTCGGAGGAACACTGAAGCTTTCTTT
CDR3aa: CASSRRNTEAFF

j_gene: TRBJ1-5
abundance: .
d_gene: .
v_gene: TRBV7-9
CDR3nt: TGTGCCAGCAGCTGGGGGGGCAATCAGCCCCAGCATTTT
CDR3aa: CASSWGGNQPQHF

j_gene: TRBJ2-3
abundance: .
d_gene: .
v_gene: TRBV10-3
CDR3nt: TGTGCCATCAACCAAGGAGGGGCTAGCACAGATACGCAGTATTTT
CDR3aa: CAINQGGASTDTQYF

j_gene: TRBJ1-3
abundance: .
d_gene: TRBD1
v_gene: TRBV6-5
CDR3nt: TGTGCCAGCATGCAAAGGCCGGGACAGGGAAACACCATATATTTT
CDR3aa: CASMQRPGQGNTIYF

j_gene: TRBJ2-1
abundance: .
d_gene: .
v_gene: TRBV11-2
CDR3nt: TGTGCCAGCAGCGTCCAGTCCAACAGTGAGCAGTTCTTC
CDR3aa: CASSVQSNSEQFF

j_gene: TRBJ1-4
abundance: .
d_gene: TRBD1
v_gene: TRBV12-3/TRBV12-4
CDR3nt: TGTGCCAGCAGTTTTGGCAGGGGGGAAAAACTGTTTTTT
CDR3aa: CASSFGRGEKLFF